This T cell receptor beta chain originates from a study of vaccination and CD4 T cells after COVID-19. Looking at the study overall: Post-diagnosis, post-COVID samples were collected after a median 101 days, ranging 35 to 161.

Treatment here: approximately nine-day PBMC culture with coronavirus spike peptide pools or control peptides (ViraFEST assay). TCRs were sequenced by ViraFEST after antigen-specific T cells had been expanded with peptide pools. Oncomine TCR Beta short-read sequencing was applied to DNA from cultured CD4+ T cells. TCRdb passed the PCR reads through MiXCR, listing each CDR3 protein once. The table has some 17,000 distinct CDR3 sequences, over 30% seen once. Per the germline V gene, CDR1 is SGHVS and CDR2 is FQNEAQ. The CDR3 spans 19 residues. V shed 2 bases and J 4 bases; nucleotides not matched to a gene: 14. To note about this clonotype: Its antigen is not known.

Sequencing input: CD4+ T cells from blood, cultured in vitro. The chain combines TRBV7-8 with TRBJ1-6; 7 nucleotides agree with TRBD1. The source of this sequence is a human donor who had recovered from COVID-19. In DNA form, the CDR3 reads TGTGCCAGCAGCTTAATTATTAGGGACAGAAAGCCGTATAATTCACCCCTCCACTTT. It is translated as CASSLIIRDRKPYNSPLHF.